This TCR beta chain emerged from a study of shared clonotypes between healthy human individuals. Study-wide points: Estimated richness values were generally larger in naive subsets than in memory subsets.

DNA at 200 ng, tens of thousands of T cell genomes, went into sorted-subset replicate PCRs. Clones were sequenced by immunoSEQ multiplex PCR, and TCRdb holds only the in-frame ones, with some missing. The sample records 1,400,000 or so clones, about 98.5% being singletons. A remark on this clone: Its antigen remains unknown. The same CDR3 can be traced to other DNA sequences in this sample.

All of the donors resided in Nashville, Tennessee, and each was a Caucasian adult. Trimming cost V 2 bases and J 2 bases, with 9 bases left between them. Germline V gene data show CDR1 as SGHRS and CDR2 as YFSETQ. The CDR3 is 14 residues long. The sequenced material came from naive CD4+ T cells sorted from blood. Subset of the sample: CD45RA+ positively selected. The chain combines TRBV5-1 with TRBJ2-3; D remains ambiguous. This TCR was sampled from a man under 40 in good health. CDR3: CASSLELITDTQYF. The CDR3 DNA is TGCGCCAGCAGCTTAGAACTTATCACAGATACGCAGTATTTT.